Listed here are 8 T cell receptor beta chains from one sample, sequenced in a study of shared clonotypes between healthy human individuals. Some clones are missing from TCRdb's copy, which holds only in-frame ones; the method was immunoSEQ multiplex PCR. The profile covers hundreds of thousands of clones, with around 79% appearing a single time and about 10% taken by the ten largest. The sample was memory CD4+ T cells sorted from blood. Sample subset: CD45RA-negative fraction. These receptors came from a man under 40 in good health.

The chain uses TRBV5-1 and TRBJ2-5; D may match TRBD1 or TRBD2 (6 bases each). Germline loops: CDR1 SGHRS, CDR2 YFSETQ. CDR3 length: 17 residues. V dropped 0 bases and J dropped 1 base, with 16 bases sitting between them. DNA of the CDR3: TGCGCCAGCAGCTTGGTTGGCAGAGGGGGGACCCAAGAGACCCAGTACTTC. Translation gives CASSLVGRGGTQETQYF.

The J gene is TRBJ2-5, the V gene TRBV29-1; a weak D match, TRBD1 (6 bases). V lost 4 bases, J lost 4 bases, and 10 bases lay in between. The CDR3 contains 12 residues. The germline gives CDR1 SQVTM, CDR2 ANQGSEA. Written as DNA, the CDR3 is TGCAGCGTTGTACAGGGTGGAGAGACCCAGTACTTC. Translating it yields CSVVQGGETQYF.

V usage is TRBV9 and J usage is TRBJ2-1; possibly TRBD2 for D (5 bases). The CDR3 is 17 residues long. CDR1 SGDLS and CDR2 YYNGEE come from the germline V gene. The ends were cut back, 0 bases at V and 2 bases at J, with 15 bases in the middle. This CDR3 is CASSVVVGANPYNEQFF. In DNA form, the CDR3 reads TGTGCCAGCAGCGTAGTTGTGGGAGCCAATCCCTACAATGAGCAGTTCTTC.

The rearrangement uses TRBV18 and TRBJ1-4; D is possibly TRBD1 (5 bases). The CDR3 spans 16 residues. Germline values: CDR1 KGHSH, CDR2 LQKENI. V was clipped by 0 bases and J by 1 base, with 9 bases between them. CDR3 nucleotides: TGTGCCAGCTCACCACCGGACGGGGGAACTAATGAAAAACTGTTTTTT. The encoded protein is CASSPPDGGTNEKLFF. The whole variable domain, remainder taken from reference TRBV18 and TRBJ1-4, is NAGVMQNPRHLVRRRGQEARLRCSPMKGHSHVYWYRQLPEEGLKFMVYLQKENIIDESGMPKERFSAEFPKEGPSILRIQQVVRGDSAAYFCASSPPDGGTNEKLFFGSGTQLSVL.

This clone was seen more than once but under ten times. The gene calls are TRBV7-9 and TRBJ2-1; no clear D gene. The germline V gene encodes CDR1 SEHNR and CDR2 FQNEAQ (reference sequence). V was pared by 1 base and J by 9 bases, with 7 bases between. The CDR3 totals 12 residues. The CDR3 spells CASSLVAGEQFF. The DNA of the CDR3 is TGTGCCAGCAGCTTAGTCGCTGGTGAGCAGTTCTTC.

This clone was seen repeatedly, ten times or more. CDR3 sequence reads: CATSRVTSGRTNTGELFF. The DNA of the CDR3 is TGTGCCACCAGCAGAGTAACTAGCGGGAGGACGAACACCGGGGAGCTGTTTTTT. The chain links TRBV15 to TRBJ2-2, with TRBD2 matching over 12 bases. The CDR3 contains 18 residues. Per germline, CDR1 LNHNV and CDR2 YYDKDF (reference sequence). The trim removed 1 base at V and 0 bases at J, leaving 3 bases unmatched.

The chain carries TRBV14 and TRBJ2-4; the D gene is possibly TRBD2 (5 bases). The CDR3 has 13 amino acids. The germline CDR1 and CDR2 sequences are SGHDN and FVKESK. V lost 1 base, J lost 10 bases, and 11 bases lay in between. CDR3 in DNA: TGTGCCAGCAGCCAAGGGGAGCAAACAATTCAGTACTTC. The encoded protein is CASSQGEQTIQYF.

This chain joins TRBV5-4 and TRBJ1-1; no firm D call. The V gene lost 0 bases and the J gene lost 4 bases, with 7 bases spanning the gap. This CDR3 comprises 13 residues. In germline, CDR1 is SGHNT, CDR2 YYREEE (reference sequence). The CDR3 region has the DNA TGTGCCAGCAGCTTGGGGACGAGCACTGAAGCTTTCTTT. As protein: CASSLGTSTEAFF.